These 18 T cell receptor beta chains were all obtained from the same sample, sequenced in a study of shared clonotypes between healthy human individuals (dated by TCRdb to the early 2020s). The library came from the immunoSEQ multiplex PCR assay. The table was pulled from immuneACCESS by TCRdb, which kept in-frame rearrangements only. Such tables lose some clones; where checked, under half of the loss comes from unresolved V genes, and the rest has no known cause. The sample records 2 million to 2.5 million clones, 90% to 97% of which are singletons. The ten largest make up approximately 0.13% of the sample. The sequenced sample was naive CD4+ T cells sorted from blood. Taken with the paper, the label for cell subset or site translates to: CD45RA+ positively selected. All receptors come from a man between 18 and 29 years old in good health.

Here the CDR3 reads CASPTLKQGSTGELFF. CDR3 coding DNA: TGTGCCTCCCCAACCCTTAAACAGGGTAGCACCGGGGAGCTGTTTTTT. This chain joins TRBV30 and TRBJ2-2; D perhaps matches TRBD1 (6 bases). CDR1 GTSNPN and CDR2 SVGIG come from the germline V gene (reference sequence). This CDR3 region has 16 residues. Trimming stripped 7 bases from V and 4 bases from J, with 22 bases between.

V usage is TRBV10-3 and J usage is TRBJ1-4; 7 nucleotides agree with TRBD1. Germline loops: CDR1 ENHRY, CDR2 SYGVKD. After removal of 6 bases from V and 7 bases from J, the junction contained 8 bases not matched to a gene. The length of the CDR3 is 14 residues. The CDR3 nucleotides are TGTGCCATCAGGGCGGGACAGTGGGGTGAAAAACTGTTTTTT. This translates into CAIRAGQWGEKLFF.

The J gene is TRBJ2-3, the V gene TRBV6-5, with a tentative D call TRBD1 (5 bases). Germline V gene data show CDR1 as MNHEY and CDR2 as SVGAGI. This CDR3 spans 15 amino acids. V shed 6 bases and J shed 1 base, with 14 bases lying between them. The CDR3 DNA reads TGTGCCAGCAGCCCGGACACTGCGGGCACAGATACGCAGTATTTT. Amino acids: CASSPDTAGTDTQYF.

V usage is TRBV14 and J usage is TRBJ1-2; D may be TRBD1 (6 bases). The CDR3 covers 17 residues. Germline V lookup: CDR1 SGHDN, CDR2 FVKESK. V lost 0 bases to trimming and J lost 8 bases, with 22 bases between them. The DNA for the CDR3 is TGTGCCAGCAGCCAAGATCAATTGACAGGAGTCTCCTGGGGCTACACCTTC. Translating it yields CASSQDQLTGVSWGYTF. The whole variable domain, remainder taken from reference TRBV14 and TRBJ1-2, is EAGVTQFPSHSVIEKGQTVTLRCDPISGHDNLYWYRRVMGKEIKFLLHFVKESKQDESGMPNNRFLAERTGGTYSTLKVQPAELEDSGVYFCASSQDQLTGVSWGYTFGSGTRLTVV.

The CDR3 DNA follows: TGTGCCAGCTCACCTTCGGCGGCCAATCAGCCCCAGCATTTT. Amino acid sequence: CASSPSAANQPQHF. The chain employs TRBV18 and TRBJ1-5, with no clear D. The germline V gene encodes CDR1 KGHSH and CDR2 LQKENI. Trimming stripped 3 bases from V and 3 bases from J, with 9 bases between. This CDR3 contains 14 residues. The full variable domain, in which reference TRBV18 and TRBJ1-5 provide the parts outside the CDR3, is NAGVMQNPRHLVRRRGQEARLRCSPMKGHSHVYWYRQLPEEGLKFMVYLQKENIIDESGMPKERFSAEFPKEGPSILRIQQVVRGDSAAYFCASSPSAANQPQHFGDGTRLSIL.

The chain employs TRBV5-4 and TRBJ2-7, with D perhaps matching TRBD1 (9 bases). This CDR3 has 15 amino acids. The V gene lost 4 bases and the J gene lost 3 bases, with 17 bases spanning the gap. Germline V lookup: CDR1 SGHNT, CDR2 YYREEE (reference sequence). The CDR3 sequence is CASSRGGQGFYEQYF. CDR3 DNA sequence: TGTGCCAGCAGCCGGGGGGGACAGGGCTTCTACGAGCAGTACTTC.

CDR3 nucleotides: TGTGCCAGCAGCCCCACGGGACCAGGGACTTACCAAGAGACCCAGTACTTC. Protein: CASSPTGPGTYQETQYF. J is TRBJ2-5 and V is TRBV21-1; the D call in the table, TRBD2, was not verified against the DNA. TRBV21-1 is a listed pseudogene. The CDR3 extends over 17 amino acids.

This clone was seen only a few times. The sample holds other DNA sequences that translate to the same CDR3. The rearrangement joins TRBV2 to TRBJ1-2; 10 positions agree with TRBD1. Germline V gene sequence: CDR1 SNHLY, CDR2 FYNNEI. CDR3 length: 13 residues. With 5 bases clipped from V and 5 bases from J, the junction kept 2 bases outside the gene matches. Here the CDR3 reads CASSLGQGYGYTF. CDR3 sequence (DNA): TGTGCCAGCAGTCTGGGACAGGGGTATGGCTACACCTTC.

J is TRBJ2-7 and V is TRBV5-4, with D tentatively TRBD2 (5 bases). The CDR3 is made up of 14 amino acids. The ends were cut back, 4 bases at V and 2 bases at J, with 13 bases in the middle. Germline V lookup: CDR1 SGHNT, CDR2 YYREEE (reference sequence). CDR3 amino acids: CASSIRTYPYEQYF. CDR3 DNA: TGTGCCAGCAGCATAAGGACTTACCCCTACGAGCAGTACTTC.

The chain is built from TRBV14 and TRBJ1-1; D gene unclear. The ends were cut back, 3 bases at V and 1 base at J, with 9 bases in the middle. The CDR3 has 14 amino acids. Germline CDR1 reads SGHDN; CDR2 reads FVKESK. This CDR3 reads CASSHRPPNTEAFF. The DNA of the CDR3 is TGTGCCAGCAGCCATAGGCCTCCGAACACTGAAGCTTTCTTT.

V gene TRBV5-1 combines with J gene TRBJ2-5; D possibly matches TRBD1 or TRBD2 (5 bases each). Germline V gene sequence: CDR1 SGHRS, CDR2 YFSETQ. The CDR3 runs to 13 residues. V lost 1 base and J lost 7, with 11 bases in between. CDR3 amino acids: CASSLSPGTTQYF. The CDR3 nucleotides are TGCGCCAGCAGCTTGTCGCCCGGGACGACCCAGTACTTC.

This rearrangement joins TRBV6-1 to TRBJ1-6, with TRBD1 as a possible D gene (5 bases). V gave up 6 bases and J gave up 11 bases, with 11 bases separating them. Germline lookup yields CDR1 MNHNS and CDR2 SASEGT. This CDR3 is built from 12 residues. The CDR3 is CASRPAGTPLHF. The DNA of the CDR3 is TGTGCCAGCAGACCCGCAGGGACACCCCTCCACTTT.

The V call is TRBV7-3, the J call TRBJ2-3; either TRBD1 or TRBD2 may fit D (5 bases each). CDR1 SGHTA and CDR2 FQGTGA come from the germline V gene. This CDR3 contains 14 residues. The V end lost 3 bases, the J end lost 3 bases, and 10 bases lay between the germline ends. The CDR3 nucleotides are TGTGCCAGCAGCTTCGGGACGTCGACAGATACGCAGTATTTT. It specifies CASSFGTSTDTQYF.

The chain joins TRBV6-5 to TRBJ2-7, with 9 positions matching TRBD1. CDR3 size: 15 residues. The V and J ends lost 6 bases and 0 bases, in that order; junction bases with no gene match: 6. Germline loops: CDR1 MNHEY, CDR2 SVGAGI. CDR3 loop: CASRYDRGSSYEQYF. The CDR3 DNA reads TGTGCCAGCAGATATGACAGGGGGAGCTCCTACGAGCAGTACTTC.

The CDR3 is CASHGTGQYEQYF. The CDR3 bases are TGTGCCAGCCACGGGACAGGGCAATACGAGCAGTACTTC. This chain connects TRBV18 to TRBJ2-7, with 9 bases lining up with TRBD1. V trimming: 8 bases; J trimming: 4 bases; junction bases outside the gene matches: 6. The CDR3 is 13 amino acids. Germline CDR1 is KGHSH and CDR2 is LQKENI.

The chain combines TRBV6-5 with TRBJ1-1; no clear D. V dropped 5 bases and J dropped 2 bases, with 12 bases sitting between them. CDR1 is MNHEY and CDR2 is SVGAGI in the germline V gene. The CDR3 has 14 residues. The CDR3 region is CASSSTPINTEAFF. The CDR3 DNA reads TGTGCCAGCAGTAGTACACCGATAAACACTGAAGCTTTCTTT.

This clone was found once. The chain uses TRBV2 and TRBJ1-2; D is undetermined. V shed 6 bases and J shed 6 bases, with 17 bases lying between them. In germline, CDR1 is SNHLY, CDR2 FYNNEI. This CDR3 spans 14 amino acids. The DNA for the CDR3 is TGTGCCAGCAGCCAACTCGGGCCCGTGGATGGCTACACCTTC. It yields the protein CASSQLGPVDGYTF.

The rearrangement joins TRBV4-3 to TRBJ2-7; 9 bases line up with TRBD1. The V and J ends lost 4 bases and 4 bases, in that order; junction bases with no gene match: 8. This CDR3 spans 15 amino acids. Looked up from germline, CDR1 is LGHNA and CDR2 is YSLEER. The CDR3 region is CASSLGQGAGYEQYF. The CDR3 DNA sequence: TGCGCCAGCAGCCTGGGACAGGGCGCTGGGTACGAGCAGTACTTC.